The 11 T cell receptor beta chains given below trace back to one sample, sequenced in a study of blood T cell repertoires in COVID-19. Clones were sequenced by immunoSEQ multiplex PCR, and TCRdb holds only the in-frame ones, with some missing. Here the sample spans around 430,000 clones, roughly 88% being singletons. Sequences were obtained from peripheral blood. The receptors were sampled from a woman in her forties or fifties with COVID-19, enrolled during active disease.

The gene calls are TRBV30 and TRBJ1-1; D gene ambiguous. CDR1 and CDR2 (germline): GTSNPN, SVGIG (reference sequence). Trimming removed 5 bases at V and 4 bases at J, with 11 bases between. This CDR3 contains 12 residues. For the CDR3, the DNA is TGTGCCTGGGGCCGACTGAGCACTGAAGCTTTCTTT. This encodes CAWGRLSTEAFF.

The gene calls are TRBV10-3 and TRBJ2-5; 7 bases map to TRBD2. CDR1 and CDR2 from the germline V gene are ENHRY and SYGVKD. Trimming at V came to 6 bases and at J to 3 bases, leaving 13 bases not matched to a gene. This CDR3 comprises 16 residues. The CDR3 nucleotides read TGTGCCATCAGCGCCGGGAGGTCGGGGGGTGAAGAGACCCAGTACTTC. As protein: CAISAGRSGGEETQYF.

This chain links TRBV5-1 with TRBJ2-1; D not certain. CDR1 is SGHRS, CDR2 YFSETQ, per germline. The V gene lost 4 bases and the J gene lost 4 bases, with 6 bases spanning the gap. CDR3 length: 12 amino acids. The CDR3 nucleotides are TGCGCCAGCAGCCCCAATTACAATGAGCAGTTCTTC. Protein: CASSPNYNEQFF. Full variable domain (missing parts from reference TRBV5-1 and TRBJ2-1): KAGVTQTPRYLIKTRGQQVTLSCSPISGHRSVSWYQQTPGQGLQFLFEYFSETQRNKGNFPGRFSGRQFSNSRSEMNVSTLELGDSALYLCASSPNYNEQFFGPGTRLTVL.

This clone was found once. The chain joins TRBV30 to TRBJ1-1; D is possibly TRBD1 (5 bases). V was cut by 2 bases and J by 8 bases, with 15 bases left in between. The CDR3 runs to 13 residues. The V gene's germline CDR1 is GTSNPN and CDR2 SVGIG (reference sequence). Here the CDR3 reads CAWSLGGSTEAFF. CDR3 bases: TGTGCCTGGAGTCTGGGGGGTTCTACCGAAGCTTTCTTT.

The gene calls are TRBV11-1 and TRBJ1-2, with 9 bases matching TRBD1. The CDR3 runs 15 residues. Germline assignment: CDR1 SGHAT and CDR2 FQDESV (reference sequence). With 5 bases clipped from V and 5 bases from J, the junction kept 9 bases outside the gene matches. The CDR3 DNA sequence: TGTGCCAGCAGCCTAAGGTCAGGACAGGGGTATGGCTACACCTTC. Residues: CASSLRSGQGYGYTF.

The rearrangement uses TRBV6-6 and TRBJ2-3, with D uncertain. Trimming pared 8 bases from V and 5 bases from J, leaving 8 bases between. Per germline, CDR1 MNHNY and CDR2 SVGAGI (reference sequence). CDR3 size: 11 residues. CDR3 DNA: TGTGCCAGCGCGTCAGGAGATACGCAGTATTTT. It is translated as CASASGDTQYF.

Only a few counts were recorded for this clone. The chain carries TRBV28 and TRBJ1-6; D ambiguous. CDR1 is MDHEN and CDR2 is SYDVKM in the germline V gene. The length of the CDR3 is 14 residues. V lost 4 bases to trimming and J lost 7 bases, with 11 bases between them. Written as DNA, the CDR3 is TGTGCCAGCAGTTCTCAGCCTAGAAATTCACCCCTCCACTTT. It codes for CASSSQPRNSPLHF.

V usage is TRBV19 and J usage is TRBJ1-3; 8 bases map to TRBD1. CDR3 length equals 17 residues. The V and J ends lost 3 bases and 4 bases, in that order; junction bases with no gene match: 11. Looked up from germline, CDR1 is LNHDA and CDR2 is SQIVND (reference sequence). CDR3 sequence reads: CASSMGQAPRSGNTIYF. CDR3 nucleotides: TGTGCCAGTAGTATGGGACAGGCACCTCGGTCCGGAAACACCATATATTTT.

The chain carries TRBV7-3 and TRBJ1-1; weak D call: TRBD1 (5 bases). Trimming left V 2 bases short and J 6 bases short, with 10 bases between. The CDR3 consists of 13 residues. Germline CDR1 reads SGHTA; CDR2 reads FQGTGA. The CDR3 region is CASSLGGTAEAFF. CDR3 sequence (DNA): TGTGCCAGCAGCTTAGGGGGGACGGCTGAAGCTTTCTTT.

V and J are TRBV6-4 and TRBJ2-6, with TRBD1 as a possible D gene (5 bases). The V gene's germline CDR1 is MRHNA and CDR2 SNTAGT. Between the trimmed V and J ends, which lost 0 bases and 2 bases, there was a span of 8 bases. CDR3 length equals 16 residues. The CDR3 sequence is CASSDSRTPGANVLTF. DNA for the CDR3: TGTGCCAGCAGTGACTCAAGGACACCTGGGGCCAACGTCCTGACTTTC.

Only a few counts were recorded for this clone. The chain's CDR3 is CASSLEEVSYEQYF. In DNA form, the CDR3 reads TGCGCCAGCAGCTTGGAGGAGGTCTCCTACGAGCAGTACTTC. V usage is TRBV5-1 and J usage is TRBJ2-7, with D maybe TRBD2 (5 bases). The germline V gene has CDR1 SGHRS and CDR2 YFSETQ. There are 14 residues in the CDR3. V lost 0 bases and J 0 bases, leaving 7 bases between the germline ends.